This T cell receptor beta chain comes out of a study of blood T cells in healthy people across ages. A J-beta primer mix and a sample-barcoded 5' primer were used in a second PCR of roughly 7 to 12 cycles. Sequencing of every sample gave 2.5 million or more CDR3-containing paired-end reads. TCRdb processed the 5' RACE reads anew with MiXCR; each CDR3 protein has one entry. The sample includes 800,000 to 950,000 distinct CDR3 sequences, under 35% seen only once; the top ten take more than 8.5%. This clonotype showed up just a few times. After removal of 7 bases from V and 4 bases from J, the junction contained 20 bases not matched to a gene. Germline CDR1 and CDR2: MNHEY and SVGAGI. The CDR3 has 18 amino acids. The same data also contributed to another study, on T cells of mothers and their children. That work states: From each mother came over 9.5 million TCR beta CDR3 reads, and from each child came 3 million to 3.5 million. No clones detected were persistent microchimeric T cell clones.

The sequence came from a woman in her thirties or forties in good health. The chain carries TRBV6-5 and TRBJ1-2; 8 bases map to TRBD1. Material for sequencing was blood. The CDR3 sequence is CASILSILDRGFGYGYTF. In nucleotides, the CDR3 is TGTGCCAGCATTCTCTCCATCCTTGACAGGGGCTTTGGCTATGGCTACACCTTC.